The 18 T cell receptor beta chains below come from one sample, sequenced in a study of blood T cell repertoires in COVID-19. Assay: immunoSEQ multiplex PCR; the TCRdb copy retains only in-frame clones and omits some. The sample lists more than 95,000 clones, more than 75% occurring once. Specimen: peripheral blood. These TCRs come from a man between 60 and 75 years old with acute or convalescent COVID-19.

The chain uses TRBV6-5 and TRBJ2-4; D possibly corresponds to TRBD2 (6 bases). This CDR3 region has 15 residues. V dropped 4 bases and J dropped 2 bases, with 12 bases sitting between them. Germline lookup yields CDR1 MNHEY and CDR2 SVGAGI. CDR3: CASSSSEVTKNIQYF. The CDR3 nucleotides are TGTGCCAGCAGTTCTAGCGAAGTCACCAAAAACATTCAGTACTTC.

The sample holds a few counts of this clone. The chain couples TRBV19 to TRBJ1-5, with 7 bases identical to TRBD1. Germline trimming cut 7 bases from V and 0 bases from J; bases unmatched to any gene: 9. The CDR3 consists of 16 residues. Looked up from germline, CDR1 is LNHDA and CDR2 is SQIVND (reference sequence). CDR3 bases: TGTGCCAGTACAGGCAGAGGGGGCTCTAGCAATCAGCCCCAGCATTTT. It is translated as CASTGRGGSSNQPQHF.

This clone has a single count. This chain connects TRBV7-9 to TRBJ1-6; 9 bases fit TRBD1. The CDR3 is 15 amino acids. CDR1 and CDR2 (germline): SEHNR, FQNEAQ (reference sequence). Unmatched junction bases numbered 9, after V lost 5 bases and J lost 10 bases. CDR3 loop: CASSTGTGLQSPLHF. The CDR3 DNA follows: TGTGCCAGCAGCACTGGGACAGGGCTACAGTCACCCCTCCACTTT.

The chain uses TRBV9 and TRBJ2-3; 7 bases fit TRBD2. The trim removed 4 bases at V and 8 bases at J, leaving 7 bases unmatched. This CDR3 contains 13 residues. Germline V lookup: CDR1 SGDLS, CDR2 YYNGEE. CDR3 sequence (DNA): TGTGCCAGCAGCTCCCGGGACTACGGTACGCAGTATTTT. Its protein product is CASSSRDYGTQYF.

The CDR3 sequence is CASSPVGELFF. CDR3 bases: TGTGCCAGCAGCCCCGTCGGGGAGCTGTTTTTT. The chain has TRBV7-9 and TRBJ2-2; D is undetermined. The V end lost 5 bases, the J end lost 7 bases, and 5 bases lay between the germline ends. The CDR3 contains 11 residues. The V gene's germline CDR1 is SEHNR and CDR2 FQNEAQ (reference sequence). The variable domain in full, with the rest retrieved from reference TRBV7-9 and TRBJ2-2, is DTGVSQNPRHKITKRGQNVTFRCDPISEHNRLYWYRQTLGQGPEFLTYFQNEAQLEKSRLLSDRFSAERPKGSFSTLEIQRTEQGDSAMYLCASSPVGELFFGEGSRLTVL.

This clone was seen ten or more times. V is TRBV24-1 and J is TRBJ1-2, with D maybe TRBD1 (6 bases). Germline CDR1 and CDR2: KGHDR and SFDVKD. Trimming took 9 bases from V and 1 from J, leaving 8 bases between them. The CDR3 contains 12 residues. The CDR3 DNA sequence: TGTGCCACCGGACAGAGTAACTATGGCTACACCTTC. Its protein is CATGQSNYGYTF.

This clone was observed a single time. The chain is built from TRBV5-4 and TRBJ1-2; possible D gene TRBD1, 6 bases. The CDR3 is 15 residues long. The germline CDR1 and CDR2 sequences are SGHNT and YYREEE (reference sequence). Trimming stripped 2 bases from V and 4 bases from J, with 15 bases between. In DNA form, the CDR3 reads TGTGCCAGCAGCTTTGGAGCAGGGGTACGCTATGGCTACACCTTC. Its protein product is CASSFGAGVRYGYTF.

The CDR3: CASTLLRTGGYEQYF. The CDR3 DNA reads as TGTGCCAGCACACTTTTGAGGACAGGGGGCTACGAGCAGTACTTC. The V gene is TRBV28, the J gene TRBJ2-7; 10 bases match TRBD1. This CDR3 has 15 amino acids. Germline-derived CDR1 and CDR2 are MDHEN and SYDVKM. Trimming took 7 bases from V and 3 from J; bases not matched to a gene: 9.

This clone showed up just once. The junction differs from germline at one of its ends, possibly a read error. This rearrangement joins TRBV13 to TRBJ1-1; 8 bases map to TRBD1. The CDR3 is 14 amino acids. CDR1 is PRHDT and CDR2 is FYEKMQ in the germline V gene (reference sequence). CDR3 DNA sequence: TGTGCCAGCAGCTTTTACACGGTGACAGGGGTCGCTGCTTTT. It encodes CASSFYTVTGVAAF.

This sequence joins TRBV5-1 and TRBJ2-7; a weak D match, TRBD2 (6 bases). V was trimmed by 0 bases and J by 2 bases, leaving 15 bases between them. The germline gives CDR1 SGHRS, CDR2 YFSETQ. The CDR3 is 16 amino acids. CDR3 DNA: TGCGCCAGCAGCTTGGCATCGGGGAGGTTAGCCTACGAGCAGTACTTC. It translates to CASSLASGRLAYEQYF.

The rearrangement links TRBV6-5 to TRBJ2-3; weak D call: TRBD2 (5 bases). The CDR3 totals 15 residues. The V end lost 4 bases, the J end lost 0 bases, and 11 bases lay between the germline ends. The germline gives CDR1 MNHEY, CDR2 SVGAGI. The CDR3 is CASSSRTGSTDTQYF. In DNA form, the CDR3 reads TGTGCCAGCAGTTCCCGGACGGGGAGCACAGATACGCAGTATTTT.

This sequence joins TRBV19 and TRBJ2-2, with D perhaps TRBD1 (6 bases). Looked up from germline, CDR1 is LNHDA and CDR2 is SQIVND (reference sequence). The CDR3 totals 15 residues. Trimming stripped 8 bases from V and 3 bases from J, with 16 bases between. The chain's CDR3 is CASLNRAGDTGELFF. The CDR3 nucleotides are TGTGCCAGTCTAAACAGGGCAGGGGACACCGGGGAGCTGTTTTTT.

As to this clone: Other nucleotide sequences from this sample produce the same CDR3. The chain is built from TRBV3-1 (or the pseudogene TRBV3-2) and TRBJ2-1, with 9 bases fitting TRBD2. The ends lost 3 bases at V and 7 bases at J; junction bases unmatched: 1. CDR1 and CDR2 (germline): LGHDT, YNNKEL (reference sequence). The CDR3 loop spans 13 amino acids. The CDR3: CASSQGLANEQFF. In DNA, the CDR3 is TGTGCCAGCAGCCAGGGACTAGCTAATGAGCAGTTCTTC.

The V call is TRBV9, the J call TRBJ1-3; D is perhaps TRBD1 (6 bases). Trimming shortened V by 2 bases and J by 0 bases, and 12 bases separated the two germline ends. The CDR3 consists of 16 residues. CDR1 and CDR2 (germline): SGDLS, YYNGEE. This chain's CDR3 is CASSVTTGSSGNTIYF. The CDR3 bases are TGTGCCAGCAGCGTTACGACAGGCAGCTCTGGAAACACCATATATTTT.

V and J are TRBV13 and TRBJ2-3, with no clear D. The V gene's germline CDR1 is PRHDT and CDR2 FYEKMQ (reference sequence). Trimming took off 1 base at V and 2 bases at J, with 10 bases between the two ends. The CDR3 is 15 residues long. CDR3 nucleotides: TGTGCCAGCAGCTTAGCTGCGGAGTCCACAGATACGCAGTATTTT. Translated: CASSLAAESTDTQYF.

The chain combines TRBV15 with TRBJ2-1; possibly TRBD1 for D (5 bases). Trimming cost V 1 base and J 8 bases, with 12 bases left between them. The CDR3 covers 14 residues. Germline CDR1 LNHNV, CDR2 YYDKDF (reference sequence). The CDR3 nucleotides read TGTGCCACCAGCAGAGTGGCAAGGGGCGATGAGCAGTTCTTC. Residues: CATSRVARGDEQFF.

The chain uses TRBV9 and TRBJ1-1, with D possibly TRBD1 on 5 matching bases. Germline values: CDR1 SGDLS, CDR2 YYNGEE. The ends were cut back, 0 bases at V and 3 bases at J, with 12 bases in the middle. The CDR3 consists of 15 residues. CDR3 residues: CASSVVGGLDTEAFF. In DNA, the CDR3 is TGTGCCAGCAGCGTAGTGGGGGGGTTGGACACTGAAGCTTTCTTT.

The chain links TRBV18 to TRBJ1-1; D possibly corresponds to TRBD1 (6 bases). The V gene's germline CDR1 is KGHSH and CDR2 LQKENI. This CDR3 has 14 residues. Trimming pared 6 bases from V and 5 bases from J, leaving 16 bases between. CDR3 sequence: CASSPTGRETEAFF. The CDR3 DNA reads TGTGCCAGCTCGCCTACAGGGCGAGAGACTGAAGCTTTCTTT.